This T cell receptor (beta chain) appears in the sequencing data of a study of Ad26.COV2.S vaccination and SARS-CoV-2 variants. Study-wide background: In the COV1001 trial, the donor was in the Ad26.COV2.S arm. Administration of Ad26.COV2.S was intramuscular, either once or twice 56 days apart.

By share of the sample, this clone is medium-sized. Produced via immunoSEQ multiplex PCR; TCRdb's table is partial and in-frame only. The table has about 350,000 clones, 75% to 90% seen once. The CDR3 extends over 17 amino acids. Looked up from germline, CDR1 is SGHAT and CDR2 is FQNNGV. Between the trimmed V and J ends, which lost 1 base and 0 bases, there was a span of 13 bases. Treatment: some 20 received Ad26.COV2.S at low or high dose, single or two shots; about five received placebo; per-sample allocation not given. Material that was analyzed had been drawn on day 63 after the first vaccine or placebo injection. Boston supplied an adult donor aged 18-55 years.

Sample: peripheral blood, taken in a trial of Ad26.COV2.S vaccine versus placebo. The chain recombines TRBV11-2 with TRBJ1-3; D is unclear. The TCR originated in a person between 18 and 65 years old who received the Ad26.COV2.S COVID-19 vaccine or a placebo. The CDR3 DNA sequence: TGTGCCAGCAGCTTAGCCTTCAGGACGAGCTCTGGAAACACCATATATTTT. It is translated as CASSLAFRTSSGNTIYF.